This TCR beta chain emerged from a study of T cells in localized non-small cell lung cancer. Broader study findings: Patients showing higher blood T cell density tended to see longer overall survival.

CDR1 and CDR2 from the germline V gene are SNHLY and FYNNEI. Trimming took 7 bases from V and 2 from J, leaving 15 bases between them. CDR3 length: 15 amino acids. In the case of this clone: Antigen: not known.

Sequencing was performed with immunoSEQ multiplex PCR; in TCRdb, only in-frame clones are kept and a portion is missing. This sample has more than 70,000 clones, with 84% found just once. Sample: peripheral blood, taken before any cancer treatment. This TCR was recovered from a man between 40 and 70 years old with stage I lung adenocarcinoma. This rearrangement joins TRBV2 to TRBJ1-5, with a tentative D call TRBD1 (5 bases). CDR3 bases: TGTGCCAGCATATCGGGGCCGGAGGGCAATCAGCCCCAGCATTTT. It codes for CASISGPEGNQPQHF.